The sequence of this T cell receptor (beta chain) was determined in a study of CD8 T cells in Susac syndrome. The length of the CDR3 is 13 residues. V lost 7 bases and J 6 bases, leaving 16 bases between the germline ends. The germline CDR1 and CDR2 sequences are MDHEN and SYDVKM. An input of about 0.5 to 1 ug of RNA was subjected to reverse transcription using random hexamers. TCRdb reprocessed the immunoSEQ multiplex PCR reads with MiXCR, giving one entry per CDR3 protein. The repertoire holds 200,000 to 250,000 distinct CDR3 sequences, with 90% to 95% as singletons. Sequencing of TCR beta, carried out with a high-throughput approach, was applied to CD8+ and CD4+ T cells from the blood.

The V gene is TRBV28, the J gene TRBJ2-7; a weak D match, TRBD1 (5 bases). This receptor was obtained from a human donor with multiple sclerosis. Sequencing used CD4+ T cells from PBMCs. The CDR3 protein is CASMEGDSIEQYF. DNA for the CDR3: TGTGCCAGCATGGAAGGGGATTCGATCGAGCAGTACTTC.